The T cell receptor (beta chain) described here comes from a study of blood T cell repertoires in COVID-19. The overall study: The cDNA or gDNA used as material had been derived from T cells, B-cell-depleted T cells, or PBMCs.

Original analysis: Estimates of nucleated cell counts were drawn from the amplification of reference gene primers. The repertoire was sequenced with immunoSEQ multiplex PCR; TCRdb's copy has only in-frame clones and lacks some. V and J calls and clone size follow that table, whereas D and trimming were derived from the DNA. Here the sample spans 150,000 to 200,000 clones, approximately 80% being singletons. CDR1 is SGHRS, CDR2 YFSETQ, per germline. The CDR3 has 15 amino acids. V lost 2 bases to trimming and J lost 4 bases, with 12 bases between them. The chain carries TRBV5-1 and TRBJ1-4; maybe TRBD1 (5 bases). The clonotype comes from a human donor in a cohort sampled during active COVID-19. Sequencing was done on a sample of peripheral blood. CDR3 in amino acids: CASSLGTGLNEKLFF. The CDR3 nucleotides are TGCGCCAGCAGCTTAGGGACTGGGCTTAATGAAAAACTGTTTTTT.